This T cell receptor beta chain was retrieved from a study of early T cells in non-severe SARS-CoV-2 infection. TCRdb itself ran the 5' RACE reads through MiXCR, one entry per CDR3 protein. The sample holds 66,000 or so distinct CDR3 sequences, approximately 13% seen once. With V trimmed by 1 base and J by 9 bases, 8 bases remained unmatched. This CDR3 is 15 amino acids long. The germline CDR1 and CDR2 sequences are SGHTA and FQGNSA. This clonotype was seen ten or more times. Its antigen is not known. The study's findings and limits: A preference for anti-spike CD8 responses marked VDJdb matching, which missed private and CD4 specificities.

This TCR was sampled from an adult who was a healthcare worker with PCR-confirmed SARS-CoV-2 infection or an uninfected control (not recorded which). The V gene is TRBV7-2, the J gene TRBJ2-3; the match to TRBD2 covers 9 bases. Material: whole blood. The CDR3 loop reads CASSLGTSATGTQYF. Here the CDR3 DNA reads TGTGCCAGCAGCTTAGGGACTAGCGCAACGGGGACGCAGTATTTT.